A single sample is the source of the 19 T cell receptor beta chains below, sequenced in a study of blood T cell repertoires in COVID-19. Measured with immunoSEQ multiplex PCR; TCRdb has only the in-frame clones, and not every one. Here the sample spans about 210,000 clones, around four fifths being singletons. Sequenced sample: peripheral blood. Source of these receptors: a woman aged 80 or over with COVID-19, enrolled during active disease.

The chain couples TRBV6-5 to TRBJ2-4, with D perhaps TRBD1 (6 bases). The germline gives CDR1 MNHEY, CDR2 SVGAGI. This CDR3 has 16 amino acids. Trimming removed 0 bases at V and 0 bases at J, with 9 bases between. The chain's CDR3 is CASSYSTGLAKNIQYF. DNA for the CDR3: TGTGCCAGCAGTTACTCGACAGGCCTAGCCAAAAACATTCAGTACTTC.

The table lists this clone with a count of one. The chain couples TRBV5-5 to TRBJ1-5; possible D gene TRBD1, 5 bases. Trimming shortened V by 2 bases and J by 3 bases, and 12 bases separated the two germline ends. Germline values: CDR1 SGHKS, CDR2 YYEKEE (reference sequence). This CDR3 has 15 residues. The CDR3, as DNA: TGTGCCAGCAGCTTTGGGGGGAGGGCCAATCAGCCCCAGCATTTT. Protein sequence: CASSFGGRANQPQHF. Supplemented by reference TRBV5-5 and TRBJ1-5, the full variable domain reads DAGVTQSPTHLIKTRGQQVTLRCSPISGHKSVSWYQQVLGQGPQFIFQYYEKEERGRGNFPDRFSARQFPNYSSELNVNALLLGDSALYLCASSFGGRANQPQHFGDGTRLSIL.

The chain links TRBV7-9 to TRBJ1-2, with D unresolved. CDR3 length equals 13 residues. V shed 5 bases and J shed 3 bases, with 10 bases lying between them. The germline CDR1 and CDR2 sequences are SEHNR and FQNEAQ (reference sequence). Here the CDR3 DNA reads TGTGCCAGCAGCCATACTAAAGACTATGGCTACACCTTC. Amino acids: CASSHTKDYGYTF. Using reference TRBV7-9 and TRBJ1-2 for the parts outside the CDR3, the full variable domain is DTGVSQNPRHKITKRGQNVTFRCDPISEHNRLYWYRQTLGQGPEFLTYFQNEAQLEKSRLLSDRFSAERPKGSFSTLEIQRTEQGDSAMYLCASSHTKDYGYTFGSGTRLTVV.

The table lists this clone with a count of one. The chain joins TRBV6-6 to TRBJ2-1; 14 nucleotides agree with TRBD2. V was clipped by 6 bases and J by 8 bases; unmatched bases: 3. Germline assignment: CDR1 MNHNY and CDR2 SVGAGI (reference sequence). This CDR3 comprises 14 residues. In DNA, the CDR3 is TGTGCCAGCAGGGGGACTAGCGGGGGATATGAGCAGTTCTTC. It is translated as CASRGTSGGYEQFF.

This clone was seen a handful of times. The chain uses TRBV7-9 and TRBJ1-3; TRBD1 matches at 8 bases. Germline V gives CDR1 SEHNR, CDR2 FQNEAQ (reference sequence). Trimming at V came to 5 bases and at J to 4 bases, leaving 7 bases not matched to a gene. The CDR3 is 15 residues long. The DNA for the CDR3 is TGTGCCAGCAGCCCAGGGGGCCTAACAGGAAACACCATATATTTT. This sequence encodes CASSPGGLTGNTIYF.

For this clone: Different DNA sequences within this sample yield the same CDR3. The chain recombines TRBV3-1 (or the pseudogene TRBV3-2) with TRBJ1-1; the D gene is possibly TRBD1 (5 bases). This CDR3 is 14 amino acids long. Germline loops: CDR1 LGHDT, CDR2 YNNKEL (reference sequence). Trimming took 4 bases from V and 2 from J, leaving 11 bases between them. The CDR3, as DNA: TGTGCCAGCAGCCCCCTCGGGGGTAACACTGAAGCTTTCTTT. Encoded protein: CASSPLGGNTEAFF.

The chain carries TRBV3-1 (or the pseudogene TRBV3-2) and TRBJ2-3; 13 bases align to TRBD2. V shed 6 bases, J shed 2 bases, and the junction held 2 bases outside the gene matches. Germline assignment: CDR1 LGHDT and CDR2 YNNKEL (reference sequence). The CDR3 runs to 15 residues. The CDR3 region is CASRLAGGLTDTQYF. The CDR3 DNA reads TGTGCCAGCAGACTAGCGGGGGGGCTCACAGATACGCAGTATTTT.

The gene calls are TRBV30 and TRBJ1-5; 9 bases map to TRBD1. Trimming took 3 bases from V and 5 from J; bases not matched to a gene: 11. The CDR3 sequence is 16 residues long. Per germline, CDR1 GTSNPN and CDR2 SVGIG (reference sequence). The DNA of the CDR3 is TGTGCCTGGAGGACCACCGGGACAGGGCATGATCAGCCCCAGCATTTT. Residues: CAWRTTGTGHDQPQHF.

The CDR3 DNA reads as TGTGCCACCAGCGATACCAGGACTACCCCCTACGAGCAGTACTTC. Protein sequence: CATSDTRTTPYEQYF. The chain recombines TRBV24-1 with TRBJ2-7, with D perhaps TRBD2 (6 bases). Trimming stripped 7 bases from V and 2 bases from J, with 17 bases between. CDR1 is KGHDR, CDR2 SFDVKD, per germline. The CDR3 spans 15 residues.

This clone was counted once. CDR3 loop: CASSYERLAVNNEQFF. CDR3 sequence (DNA): TGTGCCAGCAGTTACGAGCGACTAGCGGTAAACAATGAGCAGTTCTTC. The gene calls are TRBV6-6 and TRBJ2-1; the match to TRBD2 covers 9 bases. This CDR3 comprises 16 residues. The V gene end was trimmed by 2 bases and the J gene end by 5 bases; junction bases not matched to a gene: 7. From germline, CDR1 is MNHNY and CDR2 SVGAGI (reference sequence).

The CDR3 protein is CASSQDRTISGANVLTF. Written as DNA, the CDR3 is TGCGCCAGCAGCCAAGATAGGACAATCTCTGGGGCCAACGTCCTGACTTTC. The chain uses TRBV4-1 and TRBJ2-6; weak D call: TRBD1 (5 bases). The germline V and J ends were trimmed by 0 bases and 0 bases, with 9 bases remaining between them. CDR1 MGHRA and CDR2 YSYEKL come from the germline V gene. This CDR3 region has 17 residues.

The chain uses TRBV2 and TRBJ2-1; D is possibly TRBD1 (6 bases). The V and J ends lost 5 bases and 8 bases respectively, with 10 bases between them. Germline loops: CDR1 SNHLY, CDR2 FYNNEI. The CDR3 loop spans 12 amino acids. DNA of the CDR3: TGTGCCAGCAGTTCACAGGGCGATGAGCAGTTCTTC. Amino acids: CASSSQGDEQFF. Drawing the rest from reference TRBV2 and TRBJ2-1, the complete variable domain is EPEVTQTPSHQVTQMGQEVILRCVPISNHLYFYWYRQILGQKVEFLVSFYNNEISEKSEIFDDQFSVERPDGSNFTLKIRSTKLEDSAMYFCASSSQGDEQFFGPGTRLTVL.

This clone occurred once. This chain uses TRBV6-5 with TRBJ2-1; possibly TRBD2 for D (5 bases). V was shortened by 2 bases and J by 4 bases, with 9 bases between the two germline ends. This CDR3 is 14 amino acids long. Looked up from germline, CDR1 is MNHEY and CDR2 is SVGAGI. The CDR3 loop reads CASSYLRTYNEQFF. DNA for the CDR3: TGTGCCAGCAGTTACCTTCGGACTTACAATGAGCAGTTCTTC.

A word on this clone: Different DNA sequences within this sample yield the same CDR3. The chain is built from TRBV5-1 and TRBJ1-5; no reliable D call. CDR3 length: 15 amino acids. Per germline, CDR1 SGHRS and CDR2 YFSETQ. Trimming shortened V by 0 bases and J by 1 base, and 8 bases separated the two germline ends. CDR3 DNA sequence: TGCGCCAGCAGCTTGGGAGGGTCGAGCAATCAGCCCCAGCATTTT. This codes for CASSLGGSSNQPQHF.

V usage is TRBV6-5 and J usage is TRBJ2-7, with TRBD2 matching over 8 bases. The CDR3 length is 15 residues. V lost 7 bases, J lost 4 bases, and 12 bases stayed unmatched. Germline CDR1 and CDR2: MNHEY and SVGAGI. DNA for the CDR3: TGTGCCAGCACCACGTCGGCTAGCGGGCGTTACGAGCAGTACTTC. Its translation: CASTTSASGRYEQYF.

The CDR3 DNA reads TGTGCCAGCAGCCAAGGGTTCGGGACTGGCATTTTTTATGAGCAGTTCTTC. It is translated as CASSQGFGTGIFYEQFF. The chain employs TRBV3-1 (or the pseudogene TRBV3-2) and TRBJ2-1; D is possibly TRBD2 (6 bases). The CDR3 has 17 amino acids. V shed 1 base and J shed 8 bases, with 21 bases lying between them. Germline CDR1 is LGHDT and CDR2 is YNNKEL (reference sequence).

The chain uses TRBV6-1 and TRBJ2-7; 8 bases agree with TRBD2. This CDR3 is 15 amino acids long. Trimming cost V 1 base and J 2 bases; bases outside gene matches: 4. Per the germline V gene, CDR1 is MNHNS and CDR2 is SASEGT. In DNA, the CDR3 is TGTGCCAGCAGTGAAGGGCCAGCGGGGGCCTACGAGCAGTACGTC. It is translated as CASSEGPAGAYEQYV.

V is TRBV3-1 (or the pseudogene TRBV3-2) and J is TRBJ1-5, with 9 bases identical to TRBD1. The germline gives CDR1 LGHDT, CDR2 YNNKEL (reference sequence). The CDR3 has 15 amino acids. Losses at the gene ends were 3 bases for V and 2 bases for J; bases not matched to a gene: 2. The CDR3 DNA is TGTGCCAGCAGCCATGGACAGGGGCGCAATCAGCCCCAGCATTTT. Amino acids: CASSHGQGRNQPQHF.

J is TRBJ1-2 and V is TRBV11-1; TRBD1 is a possible D gene (6 bases). The V gene lost 5 bases and the J gene lost 7 bases, with 14 bases spanning the gap. Germline CDR1 reads SGHAT; CDR2 reads FQDESV (reference sequence). The CDR3 consists of 13 residues. In DNA form, the CDR3 reads TGTGCCAGCAGCCAAATCCAGGGGTTTGGCTACACCTTC. Protein: CASSQIQGFGYTF.